Following are 7 T cell receptor beta chains from one sample sequenced in a study of T cell clonotyping in hematopoietic cell transplantation. Documented time point: recipient sample about 28 days before transplant, after cytoreduction. Libraries were prepared by immunoSEQ multiplex PCR; TCRdb keeps only in-frame clonotypes and omits some of them. The data hold approximately 41,000 clones, with roughly 85% observed a single time. This material consisted of peripheral blood mononuclear cells, taken before stem cell transplant. Every receptor here comes from a man aged 60 to 75 with acute myeloid leukemia. Some clones in this sample may be carry-over from other donors' samples.

The genes are TRBV11-3 and TRBJ2-7, with TRBD2 as a possible D gene (6 bases). From germline, CDR1 is SGHNT and CDR2 YENEEA. CDR3 size: 14 residues. With 1 base removed from V and 1 base from J, the gap between germline ends came to 8 bases. CDR3 sequence (DNA): TGTGCCAGCAGCTTAGTGGAGGGATCCTACGAGCAGTACTTC. It specifies CASSLVEGSYEQYF. Combining the CDR3 with reference TRBV11-3 and TRBJ2-7 gives the whole variable domain EAGVVQSPRYKIIEKKQPVAFWCNPISGHNTLYWYLQNLGQGPELLIRYENEEAVDDSQLPKDRFSAERLKGVDSTLKIQPAELGDSAVYLCASSLVEGSYEQYFGPGTRLTVT.

The rearrangement joins TRBV29-1 to TRBJ2-3; possible D gene TRBD1, 7 bases. The V and J ends lost 0 bases and 6 bases respectively, with 22 bases between them. This CDR3 has 17 amino acids. Germline values: CDR1 SQVTM, CDR2 ANQGSEA. CDR3 DNA: TGCAGCGTTGAAGATTTTTACTCCTCACAGGGGAGGGATACGCAGTATTTT. Translation: CSVEDFYSSQGRDTQYF.

The chain combines TRBV9 with TRBJ2-3; 9 bases are shared with TRBD2. CDR1 is SGDLS and CDR2 is YYNGEE in the germline V gene. This CDR3 comprises 17 residues. Trimming cost V 0 bases and J 2 bases; bases outside gene matches: 7. CDR3 in DNA: TGTGCCAGCAGCGTAGCTCCCGCGGGGGGGATCACAGATACGCAGTATTTT. It yields the protein CASSVAPAGGITDTQYF. The full variable domain, with the rest looked up from reference TRBV9 and TRBJ2-3, is DSGVTQTPKHLITATGQRVTLRCSPRSGDLSVYWYQQSLDQGLQFLIQYYNGEERAKGNILERFSAQQFPDLHSELNLSSLELGDSALYFCASSVAPAGGITDTQYFGPGTRLTVL.

The chain links TRBV5-1 to TRBJ1-1; maybe TRBD1 (5 bases). The CDR3 covers 15 residues. V shed 4 bases and J shed 4 bases, with 17 bases lying between them. The germline V gene encodes CDR1 SGHRS and CDR2 YFSETQ. Here the CDR3 reads CASSSAPGGGTEAFF. The CDR3 coding sequence is TGCGCCAGCAGCAGTGCCCCGGGCGGGGGCACTGAAGCTTTCTTT.

The V call is TRBV11-3, the J call TRBJ2-7; D may correspond to TRBD1 or TRBD2 (5 bases each). The CDR3 contains 14 residues. Germline CDR1 SGHNT, CDR2 YENEEA. The V and J ends lost 5 bases and 2 bases respectively, with 13 bases between them. In DNA, the CDR3 is TGTGCCAGCAGCCCCCGGGACGGGACCTACGAGCAGTACTTC. Its protein product is CASSPRDGTYEQYF.

The J gene is TRBJ1-5, the V gene TRBV15; D uncertain. The CDR3 has 13 amino acids. Germline V gives CDR1 LNHNV, CDR2 YYDKDF (reference sequence). Trimming removed 0 bases from V and 2 bases from J, with 2 bases in between. Written as DNA, the CDR3 is TGTGCCACCAGCAGAGAAGGCAATCAGCCCCAGCATTTT. As protein: CATSREGNQPQHF.

The V and J genes are TRBV7-9 and TRBJ1-5; maybe TRBD1 (6 bases). Trimming pared 5 bases from V and 2 bases from J, leaving 16 bases between. The germline V gene has CDR1 SEHNR and CDR2 FQNEAQ (reference sequence). CDR3 length equals 16 residues. The CDR3 here is CASSRTGSLGNQPQHF. CDR3 sequence (DNA): TGTGCCAGCAGCCGAACAGGGTCGTTAGGCAATCAGCCCCAGCATTTT.